Shown below are 13 T cell receptor beta chains from a single sample sequenced in a study of CD8+ T cells in alopecia areata. Treatment specified: oral pan-JAK inhibitor, 5-10 mg twice daily. RNA was extracted and reverse transcribed into cDNA as the sequencing template. Produced via immunoSEQ multiplex PCR; TCRdb's table is partial and in-frame only. The sample consists of about 190,000 clones, 60% of them appearing once. The sample in question was CD4+ T cells sorted from blood, obtained at week 24, from a patient treated with tofacitinib. These receptors originate from a human donor with alopecia areata.

This clone was seen a few times. The CDR3 sequence is CASGQAYNEQFF. The CDR3 nucleotides are TGTGCCAGCGGACAGGCCTACAATGAGCAGTTCTTC. This chain links TRBV5-5 with TRBJ2-1, with TRBD1 matching over 7 bases. The V gene end was trimmed by 7 bases and the J gene end by 2 bases; junction bases not matched to a gene: 0. There are 12 residues in the CDR3. Per the germline V gene, CDR1 is SGHKS and CDR2 is YYEKEE (reference sequence).

The rearrangement links TRBV11-2 to TRBJ1-1; a possible D gene is TRBD1 (6 bases). V lost 4 bases to trimming and J lost 10 bases, with 16 bases between them. CDR1 and CDR2 (germline): SGHAT, FQNNGV. The CDR3 loop spans 13 amino acids. The DNA for the CDR3 is TGTGCCAGCAGCTCCTGGGGGGGGCCGGGAGCTTTCTTT. Its protein product is CASSSWGGPGAFF.

This clone was observed a few times. V gene TRBV29-1 combines with J gene TRBJ1-4; no clear D. This CDR3 is built from 14 residues. Germline-derived CDR1 and CDR2 are SQVTM and ANQGSEA. V was trimmed by 6 bases and J by 11 bases, leaving 22 bases between them. The CDR3 coding sequence is TGCAGCGTCGCCCCTGGAACTAACCCGGGGAAACTGTTTTTT. Encoded protein: CSVAPGTNPGKLFF. Using reference TRBV29-1 and TRBJ1-4 for the parts outside the CDR3, the full variable domain is SAVISQKPSRDICQRGTSLTIQCQVDSQVTMMFWYRQQPGQSLTLIATANQGSEATYESGFVIDKFPISRPNLTFSTLTVSNMSPEDSSIYLCSVAPGTNPGKLFFGSGTQLSVL.

The chain joins TRBV5-1 to TRBJ1-6; D perhaps matches TRBD1 (6 bases). Germline V gene lookup returns CDR1 SGHRS and CDR2 YFSETQ. The germline V and J ends were trimmed by 0 bases and 10 bases, with 14 bases remaining between them. The CDR3 is 15 amino acids. The CDR3 sequence: CASSLELGAKSPLHF. Here the CDR3 DNA reads TGCGCCAGCAGCTTGGAGCTGGGGGCAAAGTCACCCCTCCACTTT.

This clone has more than one count but fewer than ten. V gene TRBV7-2 combines with J gene TRBJ1-1, with TRBD1 as a possible D gene (6 bases). This CDR3 comprises 14 residues. CDR1 and CDR2 (germline): SGHTA, FQGNSA. V dropped 6 bases and J dropped 4 bases, with 15 bases sitting between them. The CDR3 sequence is CASSSMGAGTEAFF. Written as DNA, the CDR3 is TGTGCCAGCAGTTCAATGGGGGCAGGCACTGAAGCTTTCTTT.

This clone has just a few counts. This chain joins TRBV10-3 and TRBJ1-6; D is uncertain. Germline lookup yields CDR1 ENHRY and CDR2 SYGVKD. The CDR3 contains 15 residues. The ends were cut back, 1 base at V and 7 bases at J, with 11 bases in the middle. The CDR3 region is CAISELLGRNSPLHF. The CDR3 bases are TGTGCCATCAGTGAGTTACTCGGGAGGAATTCACCCCTCCACTTT.

The chain joins TRBV2 to TRBJ2-5; D may be TRBD1 (6 bases). CDR3 length: 14 amino acids. V was cut by 5 bases and J by 5 bases, with 15 bases left in between. Germline lookup yields CDR1 SNHLY and CDR2 FYNNEI. CDR3 amino acids: CASSPPTGYETQYF. CDR3 in DNA: TGTGCCAGCAGTCCACCTACAGGGTATGAGACCCAGTACTTC.

V usage is TRBV28 and J usage is TRBJ2-1, with D perhaps TRBD1 (5 bases). The CDR3 has 14 amino acids. Germline CDR1 and CDR2: MDHEN and SYDVKM. The germline V and J ends were trimmed by 6 bases and 2 bases, with 11 bases remaining between them. The CDR3 protein is CASSRVSPYNEQFF. The CDR3, as DNA: TGTGCCAGCAGCAGGGTTTCCCCCTACAATGAGCAGTTCTTC.

V gene TRBV30 combines with J gene TRBJ1-5; the D gene is possibly TRBD1 (6 bases). Germline CDR1 GTSNPN, CDR2 SVGIG (reference sequence). There are 12 residues in the CDR3. V lost 2 bases, J lost 7 bases, and 9 bases lay in between. The CDR3 nucleotides are TGTGCCTGGAGTAGGGGGAAACAGCCCCAGCATTTT. Protein: CAWSRGKQPQHF.

This clone was counted a few times. CDR3 residues: CAISDSGGNTGELFF. The CDR3, as DNA: TGTGCCATCAGCGATAGCGGGGGGAACACCGGGGAGCTGTTTTTT. V and J are TRBV10-3 and TRBJ2-2, with 9 bases lining up with TRBD2. The CDR3 contains 15 residues. Germline assignment: CDR1 ENHRY and CDR2 SYGVKD. V lost 6 bases to trimming and J lost 1 base; unmatched junction nucleotides: 3.

This sequence joins TRBV19 and TRBJ2-6; tentative D call: TRBD1 (6 bases). The CDR3 is 15 residues long. V gave up 7 bases and J gave up 4 bases, with 14 bases separating them. Germline V gives CDR1 LNHDA, CDR2 SQIVND (reference sequence). In DNA form, the CDR3 reads TGTGCCAGTAATTACAGGGCGTTAGGGGCCAACGTCCTGACTTTC. As protein: CASNYRALGANVLTF.

The chain recombines TRBV4-3 with TRBJ2-7; maybe TRBD1 (6 bases). The CDR3 length is 15 residues. Germline CDR1 and CDR2: LGHNA and YSLEER. V was trimmed by 1 base and J by 4 bases, leaving 14 bases between them. CDR3 amino acids: CASSQVVGAGYEQYF. The CDR3 nucleotides read TGCGCCAGCAGCCAAGTTGTGGGGGCCGGATACGAGCAGTACTTC.

The V and J genes are TRBV9 and TRBJ1-6; a possible D gene is TRBD1 (5 bases). The CDR3 extends over 15 amino acids. The V and J ends lost 3 bases and 10 bases respectively, with 17 bases between them. CDR1 SGDLS and CDR2 YYNGEE come from the germline V gene. CDR3 DNA sequence: TGTGCCAGCAGCGCCCAGGGAGAGCGGGGGTCACCCCTCCACTTT. Amino acids: CASSAQGERGSPLHF.